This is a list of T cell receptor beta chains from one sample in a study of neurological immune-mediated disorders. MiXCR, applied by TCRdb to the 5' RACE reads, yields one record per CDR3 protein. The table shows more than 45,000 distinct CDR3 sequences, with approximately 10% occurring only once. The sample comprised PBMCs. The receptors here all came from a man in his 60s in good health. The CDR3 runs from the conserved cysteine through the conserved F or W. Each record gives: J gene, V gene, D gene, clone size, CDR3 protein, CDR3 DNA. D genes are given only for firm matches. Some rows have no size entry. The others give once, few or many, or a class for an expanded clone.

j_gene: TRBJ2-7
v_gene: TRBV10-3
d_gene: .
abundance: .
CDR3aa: CAISASGRASYEQYF
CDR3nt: TGTGCCATCAGTGCCAGCGGAAGGGCATCCTACGAGCAGTACTTC

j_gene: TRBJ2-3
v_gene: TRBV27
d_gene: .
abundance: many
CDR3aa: CASSPPGGPSTDTQYF
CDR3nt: TGTGCCAGCAGTCCGCCTGGGGGACCTAGCACAGATACGCAGTATTTT

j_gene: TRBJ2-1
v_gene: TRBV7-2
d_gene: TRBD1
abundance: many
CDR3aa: CASSFNRGDEQFF
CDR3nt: TGTGCCAGCAGCTTTAACAGGGGGGATGAGCAGTTCTTC

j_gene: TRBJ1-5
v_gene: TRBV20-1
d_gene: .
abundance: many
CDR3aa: CSARDGPNNQPQHF
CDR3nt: TGCAGTGCTAGAGATGGACCGAACAATCAGCCCCAGCATTTT

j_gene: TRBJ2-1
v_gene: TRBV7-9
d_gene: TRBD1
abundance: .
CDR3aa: CASTDRVNEQFF
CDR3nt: TGTGCCAGCACCGACAGGGTCAATGAGCAGTTCTTC

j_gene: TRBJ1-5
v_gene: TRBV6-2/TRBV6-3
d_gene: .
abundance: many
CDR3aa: CATKFKSGNQPQHF
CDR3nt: TGTGCCACCAAGTTTAAAAGTGGCAATCAGCCCCAGCATTTT

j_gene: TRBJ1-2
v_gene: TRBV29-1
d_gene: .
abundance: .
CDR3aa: CSVLEALNYGYTF
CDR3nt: TGCAGCGTTCTTGAGGCTCTGAACTATGGCTACACCTTC

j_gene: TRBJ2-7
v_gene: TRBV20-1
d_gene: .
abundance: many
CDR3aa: CSARDGLVDEQYF
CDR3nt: TGCAGTGCTAGAGATGGTTTGGTGGACGAGCAGTACTTC

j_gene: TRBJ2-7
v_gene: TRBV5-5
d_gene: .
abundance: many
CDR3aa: CASSLAGDPSYEQYF
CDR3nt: TGTGCCAGCAGCTTGGCCGGGGATCCCTCCTACGAGCAGTACTTC

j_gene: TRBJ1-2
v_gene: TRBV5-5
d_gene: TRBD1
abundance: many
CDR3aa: CASSLGTGDGYTF
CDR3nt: TGTGCCAGCAGCTTAGGGACAGGGGATGGCTACACCTTC

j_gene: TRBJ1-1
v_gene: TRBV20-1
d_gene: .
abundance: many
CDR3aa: CSAADGMNTEAFF
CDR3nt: TGCAGTGCTGCGGACGGCATGAACACTGAAGCTTTCTTT

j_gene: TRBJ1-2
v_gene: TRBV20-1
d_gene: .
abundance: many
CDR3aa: CSVPPPGPRGYGYTF
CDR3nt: TGCAGTGTACCACCCCCGGGACCCCGCGGTTATGGCTACACCTTC

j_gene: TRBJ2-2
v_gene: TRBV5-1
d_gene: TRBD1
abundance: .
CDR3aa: CASTSSGGLVAGELFF
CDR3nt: TGCGCCAGCACCTCCTCAGGGGGTCTCGTGGCCGGGGAGCTGTTTTTT

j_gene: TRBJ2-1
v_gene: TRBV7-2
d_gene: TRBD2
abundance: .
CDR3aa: CASSSSGGAYNEQFF
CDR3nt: TGTGCCAGCAGCTCTAGCGGGGGGGCCTACAATGAGCAGTTCTTC

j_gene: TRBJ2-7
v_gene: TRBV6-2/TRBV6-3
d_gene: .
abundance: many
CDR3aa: CASSYTGEVLSYEQYF
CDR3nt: TGTGCCAGCAGTTACACGGGGGAAGTCCTATCCTACGAGCAGTACTTC

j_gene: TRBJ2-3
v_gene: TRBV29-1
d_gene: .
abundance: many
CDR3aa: CSVEGPLTDTQYF
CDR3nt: TGCAGCGTTGAAGGGCCCCTCACAGATACGCAGTATTTT

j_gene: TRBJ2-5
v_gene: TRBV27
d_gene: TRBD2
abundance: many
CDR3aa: CASSFWAGGQETQYF
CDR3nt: TGTGCCAGCAGTTTTTGGGCGGGGGGACAAGAGACCCAGTACTTC

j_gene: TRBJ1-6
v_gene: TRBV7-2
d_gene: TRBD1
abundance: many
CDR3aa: CASSPQQGANSPLHF
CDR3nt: TGTGCCAGCAGCCCACAACAGGGGGCGAATTCACCCCTCCACTTT

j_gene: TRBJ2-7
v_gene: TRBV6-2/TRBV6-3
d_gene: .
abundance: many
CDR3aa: CASRSTLTYEQYF
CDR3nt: TGTGCCAGCAGATCGACCTTGACCTACGAGCAGTACTTC

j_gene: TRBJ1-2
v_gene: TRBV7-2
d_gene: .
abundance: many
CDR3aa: CARLTENGYTF
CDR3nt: TGTGCCAGACTCACAGAAAATGGCTACACCTTC

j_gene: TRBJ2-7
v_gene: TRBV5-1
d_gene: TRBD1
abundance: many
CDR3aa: CASSLQDRQGFSYEQYF
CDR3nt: TGCGCCAGCAGCTTACAAGACCGACAGGGCTTCTCCTACGAGCAGTACTTC

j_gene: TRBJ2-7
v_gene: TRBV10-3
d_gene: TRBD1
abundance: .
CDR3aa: CAISHGQDRYEQYF
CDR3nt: TGTGCCATCAGCCACGGACAGGACCGGTACGAGCAGTACTTC

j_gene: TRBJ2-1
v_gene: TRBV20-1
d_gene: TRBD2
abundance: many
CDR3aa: CSARVSGGAEQFF
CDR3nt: TGCAGTGCTAGAGTTAGCGGGGGGGCTGAGCAGTTCTTC

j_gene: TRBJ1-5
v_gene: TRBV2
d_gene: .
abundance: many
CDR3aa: CASSWDGHSNQPQHF
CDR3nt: TGTGCCAGCAGTTGGGACGGCCATAGCAATCAGCCCCAGCATTTT

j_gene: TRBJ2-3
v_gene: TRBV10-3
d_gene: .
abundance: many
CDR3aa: CAISESGAADTQYF
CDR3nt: TGTGCCATCAGTGAGTCGGGGGCAGCGGATACGCAGTATTTT

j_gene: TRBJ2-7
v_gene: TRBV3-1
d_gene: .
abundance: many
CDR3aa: CASSRQLFSYEQYF
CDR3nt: TGTGCCAGCAGCCGCCAGCTTTTCTCCTACGAGCAGTACTTC

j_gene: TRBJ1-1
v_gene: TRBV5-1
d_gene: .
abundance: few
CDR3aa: CASSAAGEGTEAFF
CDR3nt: TGCGCCAGCAGCGCTGCGGGGGAGGGCACTGAAGCTTTCTTT

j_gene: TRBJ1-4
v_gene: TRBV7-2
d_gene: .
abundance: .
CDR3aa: CASSQDGSYEKLYF
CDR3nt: TGTGCCAGCAGTCAGGACGGATCTTATGAAAAACTGTATTTT

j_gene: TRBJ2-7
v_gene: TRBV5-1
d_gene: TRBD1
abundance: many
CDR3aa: CASSLGLVGQGTPYEQYF
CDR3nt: TGCGCCAGCAGCCTGGGTTTGGTCGGACAGGGGACTCCCTACGAGCAGTACTTC

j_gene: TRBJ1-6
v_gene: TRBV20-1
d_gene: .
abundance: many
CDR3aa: CSARSFGENNSPLHF
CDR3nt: TGCAGTGCTAGAAGTTTCGGGGAGAATAATTCACCCCTCCACTTT

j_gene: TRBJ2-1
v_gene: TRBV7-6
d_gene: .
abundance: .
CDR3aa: CASSPRQANNNEQFF
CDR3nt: TGTGCCAGCAGCCCCCGACAGGCCAACAACAATGAGCAGTTCTTC

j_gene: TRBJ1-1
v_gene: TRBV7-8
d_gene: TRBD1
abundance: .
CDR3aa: CASRIQGARGTEAFF
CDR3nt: TGTGCCAGCAGGATACAGGGGGCTCGTGGGACTGAAGCTTTCTTT

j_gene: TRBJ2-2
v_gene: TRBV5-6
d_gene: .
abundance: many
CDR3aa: CASSLGSGTGELFF
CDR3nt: TGTGCCAGCAGCCTAGGATCGGGAACCGGGGAGCTGTTTTTT

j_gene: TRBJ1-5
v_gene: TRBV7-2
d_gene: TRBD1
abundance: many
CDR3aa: CASSRTGGQPQHF
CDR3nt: TGTGCCAGCAGCAGGACAGGGGGGCAGCCCCAGCATTTT

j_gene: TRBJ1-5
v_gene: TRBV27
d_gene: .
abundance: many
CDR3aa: CASSLVAGQPQHF
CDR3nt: TGTGCCAGCAGTTTGGTGGCCGGTCAGCCCCAGCATTTT

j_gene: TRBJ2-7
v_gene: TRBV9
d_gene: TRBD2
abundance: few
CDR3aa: CASSSGLAGTYEQYF
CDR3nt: TGTGCCAGCAGCTCCGGACTAGCGGGGACCTACGAGCAGTACTTC

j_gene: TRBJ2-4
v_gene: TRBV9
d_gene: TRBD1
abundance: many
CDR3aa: CATTGTAKNIQYF
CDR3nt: TGTGCCACAACCGGGACAGCGAAAAACATTCAGTACTTC

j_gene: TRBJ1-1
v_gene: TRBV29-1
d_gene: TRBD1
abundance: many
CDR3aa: CSVRDRVTNTEAFF
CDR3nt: TGCAGCGTCCGGGACAGAGTAACAAACACTGAAGCTTTCTTT

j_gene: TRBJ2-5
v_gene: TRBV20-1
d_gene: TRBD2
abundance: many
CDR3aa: CSAQTSGSPTLQETQYF
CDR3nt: TGCAGTGCTCAGACTAGCGGGAGTCCCACGCTCCAAGAGACCCAGTACTTC

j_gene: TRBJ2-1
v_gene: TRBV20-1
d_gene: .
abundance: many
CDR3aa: CSALVHSYNEQFF
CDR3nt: TGCAGTGCTCTGGTTCACTCCTACAATGAGCAGTTCTTC

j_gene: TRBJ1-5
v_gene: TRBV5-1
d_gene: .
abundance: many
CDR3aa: CASSLAPGMSQPQHF
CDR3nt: TGCGCCAGCAGCTTGGCCCCAGGCATGTCTCAGCCCCAGCATTTT

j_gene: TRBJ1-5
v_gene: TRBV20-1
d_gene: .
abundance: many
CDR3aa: CSAREGARIEQPQHF
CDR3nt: TGCAGTGCTAGAGAGGGGGCGAGGATTGAACAGCCCCAGCATTTT

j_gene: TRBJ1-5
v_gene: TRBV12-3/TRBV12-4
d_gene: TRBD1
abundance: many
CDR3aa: CASSTDRGDGQPQHF
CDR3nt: TGTGCCAGCAGCACCGACAGGGGTGATGGTCAGCCCCAGCATTTT

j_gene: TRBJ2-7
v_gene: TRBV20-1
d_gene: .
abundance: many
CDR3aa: CSAIRTGTSGEQYF
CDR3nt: TGCAGTGCTATCCGAACCGGGACGAGTGGCGAGCAGTACTTC

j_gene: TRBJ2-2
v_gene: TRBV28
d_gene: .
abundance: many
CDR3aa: CASREGPVFGELFF
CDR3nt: TGTGCCAGCAGGGAGGGTCCCGTTTTCGGGGAGCTGTTTTTT